The entry that follows covers one T cell receptor beta chain sequence. What it binds is unknown. The sort gate was single viable CD3+CD4+CD8-CD45RO+ cells for memory CD4+ T cells. The data were taken from a study of memory CD4+ T cells and cytomegalovirus serostatus. Overall study results and limits: Repertoires predicted CMV serostatus with median bootstrapped AUC of about 0.95. The CMV-associated TCR signature appears largely within the CD4+ memory repertoire.

The assay was immunoSEQ multiplex PCR, and TCRdb's table has in-frame clones only and misses some. This table holds 80,000 or so clones, about 73% found once. The CDR3 spans 17 residues. Germline V gives CDR1 LNHNV, CDR2 YYDKDF (reference sequence). Trimming cost V 0 bases and J 3 bases, with 15 bases left between them. Source material: memory CD4+ T cells from blood. This clonotype was obtained from an adult in good health and CMV-seropositive. The chain couples TRBV15 to TRBJ1-5; TRBD1 is a possible D gene (5 bases). CDR3 DNA: TGTGCCACCAGCAGAGATCGGGGCACCCGAATCAATCAGCCCCAGCATTTT. The encoded protein is CATSRDRGTRINQPQHF.